This TCR beta chain was identified during a study of T cell changes during pregnancy in multiple sclerosis. This CDR3 has 16 amino acids. Germline V gene lookup returns CDR1 SGHRS and CDR2 YFSETQ. The V and J ends lost 0 bases and 6 bases, in that order; junction bases with no gene match: 8. Sequencing was performed with immunoSEQ multiplex PCR; in TCRdb, only in-frame clones are kept and a portion is missing. Here the sample spans tens of thousands of clones, 91% being singletons. The TCR comes from a female donor in good health, enrolled as a control in a pregnancy study. Here the sequenced sample was peripheral blood, taken after pregnancy. The rearrangement uses TRBV5-1 and TRBJ2-3; 9 nucleotides line up with TRBD2. This CDR3 is CASSLDSAGGPDTQYF. The CDR3 bases are TGCGCCAGCAGCTTGGACTCCGCGGGGGGGCCCGATACGCAGTATTTT.